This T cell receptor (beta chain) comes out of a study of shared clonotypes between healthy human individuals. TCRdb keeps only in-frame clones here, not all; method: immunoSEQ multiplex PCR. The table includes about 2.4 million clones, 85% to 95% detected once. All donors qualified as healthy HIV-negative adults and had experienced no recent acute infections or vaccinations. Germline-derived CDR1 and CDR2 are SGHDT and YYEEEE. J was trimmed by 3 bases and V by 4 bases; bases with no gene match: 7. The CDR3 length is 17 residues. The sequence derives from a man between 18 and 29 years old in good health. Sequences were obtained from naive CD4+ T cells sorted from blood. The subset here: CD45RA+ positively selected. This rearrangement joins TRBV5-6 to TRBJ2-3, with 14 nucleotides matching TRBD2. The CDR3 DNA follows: TGTGCCAGCAGCGTTCGGACTAGCGGGAGGAATACAGATACGCAGTATTTT. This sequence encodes CASSVRTSGRNTDTQYF.